This is a list of T cell receptor beta chains from one sample in a study of cytomegalovirus exposure and HLA in healthy donors. Repertoires were generated with immunoSEQ multiplex PCR, while TCRdb's copy carries only in-frame clones and drops some. In total, the table holds about 70,000 clones. The sequencing sample was made of PBMCs. The origin of the receptors is a female donor in good health and CMV-seropositive. CDR3s include the opening cysteine and the closing phenylalanine or tryptophan.

V	CDR3
TRBV28	CASSFSGGASDTQYF
TRBV6-1	CASSRESNEQFF
TRBV4-1	CASSHLDQRADNEQFF
TRBV20-1	CSARGDSQYF
TRBV19	CASSTRGSGNNSPLHF
TRBV18	CASSPQEPGQGPLEYF
TRBV5-6	CASSFPGYGYTF
TRBV5-1	CASSAGTGGGGNEKLFF
TRBV4-3	CASSQERADTEAFF
TRBV6-4	CASSENGNNEQFF
TRBV6-1	CASSVGVQINTEDFF
TRBV9	CASSVVVGGVWTEAFF
TRBV5-6	CASSLAGQGQTGELFF
TRBV27	CASSLRGGGLETQYF
TRBV27	CASIEGPGVNTGELFF
TRBV4-3	CASSQEQFTGELFF
TRBV29-1	CSVRAGGGYEQYF
TRBV7-2	CASSLSYEQYF
TRBV6-6	CASSSLGTGAGGYTF
TRBV11-3	CASSQGPYEQYF
TRBV7-3	CASSLTADGEQYF
TRBV28	CASRDRAPDYGYTF
TRBV6-1	CACRDQETQYF
TRBV19	CASSTRPGQGGFGANVLTF
TRBV30	CAGSQAPTVGSPLHF
TRBV5-1	CASSLERGPGGYTF
TRBV4-1	CASSPTGAEQFF
TRBV30	CAWTQGRHSGANVLTF
TRBV4-2	CASRREAGGATDTQYF
TRBV28	CASSPDTDVVSFRYEQYF
TRBV4-1	CASSDAGQGYGYTF
TRBV19	CASSFVKGSNQPQHF
TRBV6-4	CASSDSPEGADTQYF
TRBV7-2	CASSLAAGTVYGYTF
TRBV30	CAWSGGQGANYGYTF
TRBV28	CASSLERQPQHF
TRBV4-1	CASSQDWAGGIETQYF
TRBV4-1	CASSTREVTEAFF
TRBV18	CASSPRAVNTEAFF
TRBV25-1	CASTSDRDTGELFF
TRBV6-5	CASSYGGSAYEQYF
TRBV28	CASSPILGESVTQYF
TRBV25-1	CASSELVEEKLFF
TRBV5-4	CASSYNRGIDEKLFF
TRBV7-3	CASSWGQGDSPLHF
TRBV10-3	CAISGTEETQYF
TRBV7-3	CASSFTSEGRDEQYF